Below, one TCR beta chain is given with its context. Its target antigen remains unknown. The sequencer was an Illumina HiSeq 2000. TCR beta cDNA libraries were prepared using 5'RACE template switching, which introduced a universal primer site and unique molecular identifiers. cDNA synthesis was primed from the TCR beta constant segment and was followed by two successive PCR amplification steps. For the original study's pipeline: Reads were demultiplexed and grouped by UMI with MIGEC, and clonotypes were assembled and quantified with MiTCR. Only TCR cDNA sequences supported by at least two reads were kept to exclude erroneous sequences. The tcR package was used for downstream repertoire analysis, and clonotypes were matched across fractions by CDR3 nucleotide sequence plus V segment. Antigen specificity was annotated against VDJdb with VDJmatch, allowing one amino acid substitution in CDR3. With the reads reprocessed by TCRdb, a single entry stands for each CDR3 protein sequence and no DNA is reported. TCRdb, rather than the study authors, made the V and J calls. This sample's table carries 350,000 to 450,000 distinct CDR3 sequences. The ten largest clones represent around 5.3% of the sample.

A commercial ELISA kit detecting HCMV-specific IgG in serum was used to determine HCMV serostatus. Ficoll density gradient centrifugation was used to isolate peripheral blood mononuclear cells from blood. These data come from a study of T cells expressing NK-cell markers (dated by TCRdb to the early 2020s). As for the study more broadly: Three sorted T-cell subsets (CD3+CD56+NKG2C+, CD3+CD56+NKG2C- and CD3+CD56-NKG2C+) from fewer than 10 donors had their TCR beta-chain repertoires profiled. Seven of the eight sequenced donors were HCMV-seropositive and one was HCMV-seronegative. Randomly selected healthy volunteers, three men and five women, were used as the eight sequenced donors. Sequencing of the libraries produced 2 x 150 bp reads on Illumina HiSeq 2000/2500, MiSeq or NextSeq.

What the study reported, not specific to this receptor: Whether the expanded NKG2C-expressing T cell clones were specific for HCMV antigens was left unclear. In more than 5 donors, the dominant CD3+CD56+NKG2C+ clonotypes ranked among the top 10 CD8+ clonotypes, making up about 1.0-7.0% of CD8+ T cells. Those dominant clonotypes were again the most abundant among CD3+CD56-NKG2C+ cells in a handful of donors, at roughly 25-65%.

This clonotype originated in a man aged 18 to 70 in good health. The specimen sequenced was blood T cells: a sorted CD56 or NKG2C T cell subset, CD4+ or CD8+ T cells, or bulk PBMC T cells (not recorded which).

The CDR3 region: CASSWTNRGRNYEQYF. Recombination connected TRBV5-1 to TRBJ2-7; there is no DNA to check the TCRdb D call of TRBD1. CDR1 SGHRS and CDR2 YFSETQ were looked up in the germline V gene. Including the terminal cysteine and phenylalanine, the CDR3 comprises 16 residues. The protein alone is recorded here.